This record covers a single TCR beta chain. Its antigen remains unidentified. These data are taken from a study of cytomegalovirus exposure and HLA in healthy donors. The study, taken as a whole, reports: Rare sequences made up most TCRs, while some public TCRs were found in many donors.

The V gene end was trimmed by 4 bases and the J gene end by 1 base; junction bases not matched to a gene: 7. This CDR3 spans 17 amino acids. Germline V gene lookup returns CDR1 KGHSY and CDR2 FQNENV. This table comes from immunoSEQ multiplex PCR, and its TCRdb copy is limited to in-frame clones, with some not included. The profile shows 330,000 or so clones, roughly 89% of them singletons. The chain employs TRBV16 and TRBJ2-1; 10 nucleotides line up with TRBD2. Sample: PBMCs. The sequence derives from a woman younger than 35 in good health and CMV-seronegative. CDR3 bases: TGTGCCAGCAGCCGTCCTCCGGGACTAGCGTCCTACAATGAGCAGTTCTTC. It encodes CASSRPPGLASYNEQFF.